Following are 17 T cell receptor beta chains from one sample sequenced in a study of cytomegalovirus exposure and HLA in healthy donors. In the PCR, 60 Vbeta and 13 Jbeta primers were used. Profiling relied on immunoSEQ multiplex PCR, and the TCRdb table lists in-frame clones only, not all of them. The repertoire holds about 190,000 clones, with around three quarters as singletons. Sequencing was done on a sample of PBMCs. The source is a woman aged 18-30 years in good health and CMV-seronegative.

This clone was detected only a few times. V usage is TRBV6-6 and J usage is TRBJ1-3; D call uncertain. Trimming left V 4 bases short and J 0 bases short, with 10 bases between. The germline CDR1 and CDR2 sequences are MNHNY and SVGAGI (reference sequence). This CDR3 has 15 amino acids. The CDR3 reads CASSSLSSSGNTIYF. The DNA for the CDR3 is TGTGCCAGCAGTTCCCTTAGTAGCTCTGGAAACACCATATATTTT.

This clone was detected only once. V gene TRBV28 combines with J gene TRBJ1-5, with 9 nucleotides matching TRBD1. Germline CDR1 MDHEN, CDR2 SYDVKM. V was clipped by 7 bases and J by 3 bases; unmatched bases: 7. There are 15 residues in the CDR3. CDR3: CASISGTGNNQPQHF. CDR3 nucleotides: TGTGCCAGCATTTCCGGGACAGGGAACAATCAGCCCCAGCATTTT. Looking up the rest from reference TRBV28 and TRBJ1-5 gives the full variable domain: DVKVTQSSRYLVKRTGEKVFLECVQDMDHENMFWYRQDPGLGLRLIYFSYDVKMKEKGDIPEGYSVSREKKERFSLILESASTNQTSMYLCASISGTGNNQPQHFGDGTRLSIL.

V is TRBV6-5 and J is TRBJ2-1, with a weak D call TRBD2 (7 bases). V lost 8 bases and J 5 bases, leaving 10 bases between the germline ends. Germline V gene lookup returns CDR1 MNHEY and CDR2 SVGAGI. The CDR3 totals 12 residues. CDR3 coding DNA: TGTGCCAGCGGGGGGGCCGACAATGAGCAGTTCTTC. It translates to CASGGADNEQFF.

The chain is built from TRBV7-2 and TRBJ1-5, with 7 bases lining up with TRBD1. V trimming: 5 bases; J trimming: 4 bases; junction bases outside the gene matches: 5. In germline, CDR1 is SGHTA, CDR2 FQGNSA. The CDR3 has 14 residues. Written as DNA, the CDR3 is TGTGCCAGCAGCCCGACAGGGACAAATCAGCCCCAGCATTTT. Translation gives CASSPTGTNQPQHF.

The sample holds one count of this clone. The chain links TRBV25-1 to TRBJ1-6, with 9 bases that match TRBD1. This CDR3 is 15 amino acids long. The germline gives CDR1 MGHDK, CDR2 SYGVNS. J lost 4 bases, V lost 4 bases, and 2 bases had no gene match. For the CDR3, the DNA is TGTGCCAGCAGTGTGGGACAGGGATATAATTCACCCCTCCACTTT. Encoded protein: CASSVGQGYNSPLHF. Full variable domain (missing parts from reference TRBV25-1 and TRBJ1-6): EADIYQTPRYLVIGTGKKITLECSQTMGHDKMYWYQQDPGMELHLIHYSYGVNSTEKGDLSSESTVSRIRTEHFPLTLESARPSHTSQYLCASSVGQGYNSPLHFGNGTRLTVT.

The chain is built from TRBV14 and TRBJ2-7; D possibly corresponds to TRBD2 (6 bases). Trimming took 0 bases from V and 0 from J, leaving 9 bases between them. The CDR3 extends over 15 amino acids. The germline V gene encodes CDR1 SGHDN and CDR2 FVKESK. The CDR3 loop reads CASSQDFGSSYEQYF. CDR3 coding DNA: TGTGCCAGCAGCCAAGATTTCGGGAGCTCCTACGAGCAGTACTTC.

The chain is built from TRBV6-1 and TRBJ2-1, with TRBD2 as a possible D gene (5 bases). Germline CDR1 reads MNHNS; CDR2 reads SASEGT. The CDR3 contains 15 residues. Trimming shortened V by 10 bases and J by 1 base, and 17 bases separated the two germline ends. CDR3 amino acids: CAIRLGRGSYNEQFF. CDR3 nucleotide sequence: TGTGCCATCCGACTCGGAAGAGGGTCCTACAATGAGCAGTTCTTC.

On this clone: The junction does not match germline at one end; this may be a read error. V gene TRBV7-2 combines with J gene TRBJ2-5; possibly TRBD2 for D (6 bases). This CDR3 is built from 13 residues. CDR1 is SGHTA, CDR2 FQGNSA, per germline. The CDR3: CASSPPHGGDKDF. The CDR3 nucleotides are TGTGCCAGCAGCCCTCCTCACGGCGGGGATAAGGACTTC.

The chain joins TRBV6-1 to TRBJ2-3, with TRBD2 matching 13 bases. Germline CDR1 and CDR2: MNHNS and SASEGT. The CDR3 runs 17 residues. The junction had 1 base not matched to a gene; V was cut back by 0 bases and J by 1 base. The CDR3 sequence: CASSEAGTSGGTDTQYF. In DNA, the CDR3 is TGTGCCAGCAGTGAAGCAGGGACTAGCGGGGGCACAGATACGCAGTATTTT.

As regards this clone: Within the sample, other DNA sequences also encode this same CDR3. The J gene is TRBJ1-1, the V gene TRBV7-9; 9 bases agree with TRBD1. In germline, CDR1 is SEHNR, CDR2 FQNEAQ (reference sequence). The CDR3 is 14 amino acids. V lost 3 bases to trimming and J lost 2 bases; unmatched junction nucleotides: 1. The CDR3 loop is CASSLGQGNTEAFF. The CDR3, as DNA: TGTGCCAGCAGCTTGGGACAGGGAAACACTGAAGCTTTCTTT.

The chain is built from TRBV5-5 and TRBJ1-4; the D gene is possibly TRBD1 (5 bases). This CDR3 contains 14 residues. Germline V lookup: CDR1 SGHKS, CDR2 YYEKEE (reference sequence). The V and J ends lost 4 bases and 5 bases respectively, with 12 bases between them. The CDR3 DNA follows: TGTGCCAGCAGCCCCGACAGCTGGAATGAAAAACTGTTTTTT. Protein product: CASSPDSWNEKLFF.

J is TRBJ1-2 and V is TRBV7-9; 12 nucleotides agree with TRBD1. The J segment lost 4 bases and the V segment lost 4 bases, leaving 16 bases of the junction unmatched. Germline V gene data show CDR1 as SEHNR and CDR2 as FQNEAQ (reference sequence). This CDR3 comprises 19 residues. The CDR3 loop reads CASSSIGTGTGGSGYGYTF. CDR3 DNA sequence: TGTGCCAGCAGCTCCATTGGAACCGGGACAGGGGGCTCAGGCTATGGCTACACCTTC.

This clone was counted only a few times. The gene calls are TRBV10-3 and TRBJ2-7, with D possibly matching TRBD1 (6 bases). The CDR3 loop spans 14 amino acids. Trimming shortened V by 6 bases and J by 2 bases, and 14 bases separated the two germline ends. Looked up from germline, CDR1 is ENHRY and CDR2 is SYGVKD. The CDR3 coding sequence is TGTGCCATCAGGTTGACAGGTGTTACCTACGAGCAGTACTTC. Translating gives CAIRLTGVTYEQYF.

This chain joins TRBV7-3 and TRBJ1-2; weak D call: TRBD1 (5 bases). This CDR3 has 13 amino acids. V was cut by 3 bases and J by 7 bases, with 12 bases left in between. CDR1 and CDR2 (germline): SGHTA, FQGTGA. Here the CDR3 reads CASSFDGGSGYTF. In DNA, the CDR3 is TGTGCCAGCAGCTTTGACGGGGGATCTGGCTACACCTTC.

V and J are TRBV11-2 and TRBJ2-7; TRBD2 agrees at 7 bases. The CDR3 extends over 14 amino acids. J gave up 7 bases and V 5 bases, and 11 bases lay outside the gene matches. The germline gives CDR1 SGHAT, CDR2 FQNNGV. The CDR3 loop is CASSLIGGGYEQYF. The DNA for the CDR3 is TGTGCCAGCAGCCTCATTGGGGGGGGGTATGAGCAGTACTTC.

V gene TRBV6-6 combines with J gene TRBJ1-5, with 8 bases that match TRBD1. The CDR3 has 14 amino acids. V was pared by 3 bases and J by 11 bases, with 9 bases of the junction left unmatched. In germline, CDR1 is MNHNY, CDR2 SVGAGI (reference sequence). The CDR3 DNA is TGTGCCAGCAGTTATCTCGGACAGGGCAGGGCCCAGCATTTT. Translating gives CASSYLGQGRAQHF.

The chain employs TRBV6-6 and TRBJ2-2, with TRBD2 identical over 10 bases. Unmatched junction bases numbered 3, after V lost 7 bases and J lost 1 base. In germline, CDR1 is MNHNY, CDR2 SVGAGI (reference sequence). This CDR3 is 15 amino acids long. The CDR3 spells CASIRTSGNTGELFF. The CDR3 DNA reads TGTGCCAGCATACGGACTAGCGGGAACACCGGGGAGCTGTTTTTT.